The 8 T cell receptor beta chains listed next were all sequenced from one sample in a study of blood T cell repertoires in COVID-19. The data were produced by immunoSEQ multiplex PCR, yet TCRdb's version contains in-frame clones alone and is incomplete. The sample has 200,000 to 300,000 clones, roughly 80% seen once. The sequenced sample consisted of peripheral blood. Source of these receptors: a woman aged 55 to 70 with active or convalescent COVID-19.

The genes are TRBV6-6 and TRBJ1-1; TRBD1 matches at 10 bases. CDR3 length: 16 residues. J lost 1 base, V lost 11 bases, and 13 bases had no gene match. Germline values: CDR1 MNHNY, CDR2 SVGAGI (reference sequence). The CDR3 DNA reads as TGTGCCTCCTTAGGGGGGGACAGGGGAGGGAACACTGAAGCTTTCTTT. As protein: CASLGGDRGGNTEAFF.

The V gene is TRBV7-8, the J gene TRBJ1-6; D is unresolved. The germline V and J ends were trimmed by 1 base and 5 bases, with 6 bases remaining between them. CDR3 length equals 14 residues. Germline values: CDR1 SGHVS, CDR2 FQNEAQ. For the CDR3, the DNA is TGTGCCAGCAGCTTAGTCGGGAATAATTCACCCCTCCACTTT. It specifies CASSLVGNNSPLHF.

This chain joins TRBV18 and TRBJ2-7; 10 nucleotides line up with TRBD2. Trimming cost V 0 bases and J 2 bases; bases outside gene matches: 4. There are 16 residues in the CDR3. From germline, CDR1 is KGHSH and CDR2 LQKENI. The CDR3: CASSPPLAGVTYEQYF. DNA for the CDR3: TGTGCCAGCTCACCACCGCTAGCGGGAGTAACCTACGAGCAGTACTTC.

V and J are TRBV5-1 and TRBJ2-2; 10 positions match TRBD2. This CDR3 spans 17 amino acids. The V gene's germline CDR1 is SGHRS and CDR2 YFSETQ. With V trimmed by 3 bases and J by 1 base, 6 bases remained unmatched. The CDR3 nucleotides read TGCGCCAGCAGCTCCTTAGCGGGAGGTAGGAACACCGGGGAGCTGTTTTTT. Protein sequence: CASSSLAGGRNTGELFF.

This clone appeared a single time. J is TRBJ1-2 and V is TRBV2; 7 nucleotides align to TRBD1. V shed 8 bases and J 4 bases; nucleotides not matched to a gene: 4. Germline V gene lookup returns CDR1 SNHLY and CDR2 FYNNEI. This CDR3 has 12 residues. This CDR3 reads CASRRDSYGYTF. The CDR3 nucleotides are TGTGCCAGCCGTAGGGACAGCTATGGCTACACCTTC.

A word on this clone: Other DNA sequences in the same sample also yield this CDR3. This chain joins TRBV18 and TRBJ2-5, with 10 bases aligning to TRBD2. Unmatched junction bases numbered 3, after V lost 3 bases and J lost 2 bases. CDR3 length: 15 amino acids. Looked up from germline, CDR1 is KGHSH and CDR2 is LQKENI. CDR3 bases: TGTGCCAGCTCACCCCGGACTAGCGGACAAGAGACCCAGTACTTC. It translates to CASSPRTSGQETQYF.

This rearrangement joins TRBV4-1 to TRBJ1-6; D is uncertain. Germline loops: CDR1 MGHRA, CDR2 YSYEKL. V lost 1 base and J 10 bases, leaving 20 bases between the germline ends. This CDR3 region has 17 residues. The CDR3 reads CASSQGVPRNQRSPLHF. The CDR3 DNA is TGCGCCAGCAGCCAAGGGGTTCCTAGAAATCAGAGATCACCCCTCCACTTT.

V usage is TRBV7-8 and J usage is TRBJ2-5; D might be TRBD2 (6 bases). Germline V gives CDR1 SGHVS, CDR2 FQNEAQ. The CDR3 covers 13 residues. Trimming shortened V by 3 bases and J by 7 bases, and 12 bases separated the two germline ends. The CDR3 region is CASSFGGSGTQYF. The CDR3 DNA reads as TGTGCCAGCAGCTTCGGGGGTTCGGGGACCCAGTACTTC.